The source of this T cell receptor beta chain is a study of persistence of HIV-infected CD4 T cells. Study-wide background: Median time on suppressive ART was less than nine years.

Germline CDR1 and CDR2: LGHDT and YNNKEL (reference sequence). The CDR3 covers 15 residues. V trimming: 1 base; J trimming: 4 bases; junction bases outside the gene matches: 4. The immunoSEQ assay was version 4, run in survey mode. Template was genomic DNA at about 10 ng/uL, with up to roughly 1 ug used per sample. TCRdb's copy holds only in-frame clones and misses some; the assay was immunoSEQ multiplex PCR. The sample lists roughly 35,000 clones; over 80% were seen once. Lysates of CMV-infected fibroblasts at 10 ug/mL stimulated these cells. Sorted nonresponding memory CD4+ T cells were CD40L-negative, CD69-negative, CD45RO-high. For this clone: Its specificity is not known.

The V gene is TRBV3-1 (or the pseudogene TRBV3-2), the J gene TRBJ2-1; 7 bases fit TRBD2. The receptor was derived from an adult man with HIV who was CMV-seropositive. Specimen: CD4+ T cells sorted from PBMCs after roughly 18-hour stimulation, collected from a patient who received antiretroviral therapy. This CDR3 reads CASSQVLAEYNEQFF. The CDR3 coding sequence is TGTGCCAGCAGCCAAGTGCTAGCGGAGTACAATGAGCAGTTCTTC.